The subject of this entry is one TCR beta chain. CDR1 is MNHEY, CDR2 SMNVEV, per germline (reference sequence). The CDR3 runs 17 residues. V shed 2 bases, J shed 0 bases, and the junction held 4 bases outside the gene matches. This sample was taken from a study of control samples from healthy donors and cancer patients. Repertoires were generated with immunoSEQ multiplex PCR, while TCRdb's copy carries only in-frame clones and drops some. The data show tens of thousands of clones, about four fifths seen once. Sequencing input: PBMCs. This TCR derives from a woman in her forties or fifties with lung cancer. This chain connects TRBV27 to TRBJ2-1, with 10 bases matching TRBD2. The CDR3 region is CASSLALAGVSYNEQFF. CDR3 coding DNA: TGTGCCAGCAGTTTAGCCCTAGCGGGGGTCTCCTACAATGAGCAGTTCTTC.